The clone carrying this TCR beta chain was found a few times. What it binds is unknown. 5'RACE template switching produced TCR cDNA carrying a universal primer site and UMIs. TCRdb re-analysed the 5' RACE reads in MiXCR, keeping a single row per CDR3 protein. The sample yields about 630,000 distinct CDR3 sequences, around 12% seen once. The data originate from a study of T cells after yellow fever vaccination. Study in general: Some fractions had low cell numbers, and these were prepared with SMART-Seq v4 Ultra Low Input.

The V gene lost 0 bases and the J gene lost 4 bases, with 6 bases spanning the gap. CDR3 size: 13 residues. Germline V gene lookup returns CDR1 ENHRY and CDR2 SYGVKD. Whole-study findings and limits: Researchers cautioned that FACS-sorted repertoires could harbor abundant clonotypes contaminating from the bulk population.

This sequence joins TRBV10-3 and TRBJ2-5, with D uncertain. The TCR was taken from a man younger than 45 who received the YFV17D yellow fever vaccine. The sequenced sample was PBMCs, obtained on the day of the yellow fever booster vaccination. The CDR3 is CAISESSPETQYF. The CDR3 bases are TGTGCCATCAGTGAGTCTAGTCCAGAGACCCAGTACTTC.